This T cell receptor (beta chain) was captured in a study of cytomegalovirus exposure and HLA in healthy donors. Use of 60 Vbeta and 13 Jbeta primers characterized the PCR. Study processing details: An analysis performed later counted about 80 million unique TCR beta chains (roughly 11 million of them shared). Data came from immunoSEQ multiplex PCR; TCRdb stores just in-frame clones and leaves some out. Clone size and V and J calls were adopted from that table, with D and trimming inferred from the DNA. The sample lists about 180,000 clones, around 80% occurring once. Study findings and constraints: In terms of immune exposure information, only CMV serostatus was available. Links to common viral pathogens appeared, in a later analysis, for several of the most significant clusters.

Whereas donors were nominally healthy upon sampling, unrecorded immune exposures were probable. The germline V gene has CDR1 SGHTS and CDR2 YDEGEE. This CDR3 comprises 15 residues. Worth noting for this clone: Its antigen remains unidentified.

This chain connects TRBV5-8 to TRBJ2-1; tentatively, D is TRBD2 (5 bases). The TCR originated in a woman aged 55-70 years in good health and CMV-seropositive. Sequenced: PBMCs. CDR3 nucleotides: TGTGCAGACAATCGCGGGCTTAGCTCCTACAATGAGCAGTTCTTC. Encoded protein: CADNRGLSSYNEQFF. Filled out from reference TRBV5-8 and TRBJ2-1, the complete variable domain reads EAGVTQSPTHLIKTRGQQATLRCSPISGHTSVYWYQQALGLGLQFLLWYDEGEERNRGNFPPRFSGRQFPNYSSELNVNALELEDSALYLCADNRGLSSYNEQFFGPGTRLTVL.